These 9 T cell receptor beta chains share one sample of origin, sequenced in a study of glioma-infiltrating T cells. Amplification of TCR alpha and beta CDR3 regions from RNA used iRepertoire nested multiplex PCR. TCRdb redid the calling of the multiplex PCR reads with MiXCR, one entry per CDR3 protein. The table includes 110,000 or so distinct CDR3 sequences, around 25% detected once. Sequenced material: glioma tissue, nonneoplastic brain tissue, or PBMCs (not recorded which). These receptors all stem from a human donor with low-grade glioma or glioblastoma, undergoing nonglioma brain surgery, or in good health (not recorded which).

This clonotype was seen ten or more times. The V call is TRBV20-1, the J call TRBJ1-3; unclear D gene. Trimming took off 0 bases at V and 0 bases at J, with 9 bases between the two ends. Germline V gives CDR1 DFQATT, CDR2 SNEGSKA (reference sequence). The CDR3 loop spans 15 amino acids. The CDR3 spells CSAREGRRSGNTIYF. In nucleotides, the CDR3 is TGCAGTGCTAGAGAAGGACGGCGCTCTGGAAACACCATATATTTT.

In this sample, this clonotype turned up many times. The rearrangement links TRBV20-1 to TRBJ1-1, with TRBD1 as a possible D gene (5 bases). This CDR3 is built from 14 residues. The germline V gene encodes CDR1 DFQATT and CDR2 SNEGSKA (reference sequence). Trimming took 6 bases from V and 0 from J, leaving 14 bases between them. The CDR3 spells CSAPPGTVNTEAFF. CDR3 DNA sequence: TGCAGTGCACCCCCCGGGACTGTGAACACTGAAGCTTTCTTT.

Comments on this clonotype: A much bigger clone sits one base away, suggesting this may be a read error. The chain carries TRBV7-3 and TRBJ2-3; 8 positions match TRBD1. Germline values: CDR1 SGHTA, CDR2 FQGTGA. The CDR3 has 16 amino acids. The V segment lost 1 base and the J segment 4 bases; nucleotides outside the gene matches: 7. CDR3 bases: TGTGCCAGCAGCTTAATTCGGACAGGGAGGTCAGATACGCAGTATTTT. Protein sequence: CASSLIRTGRSDTQYF.

This clonotype has ten or more counts. The V call is TRBV20-1, the J call TRBJ2-1, with 7 bases aligning to TRBD2. V shed 1 base, J shed 4 bases, and the junction held 13 bases outside the gene matches. CDR3 length equals 17 residues. CDR1 and CDR2 (germline): DFQATT, SNEGSKA (reference sequence). The CDR3 region is CSARGASGVISYNEQFF. The DNA of the CDR3 is TGCAGTGCTAGAGGTGCAAGCGGGGTCATCTCTTACAATGAGCAGTTCTTC.

This clonotype was observed a handful of times. Since a much larger clone is just one base distant, this may be a read error. This chain joins TRBV3-1 and TRBJ1-1; 8 bases map to TRBD1. This CDR3 region has 14 residues. V shed 8 bases, J shed 0 bases, and the junction held 5 bases outside the gene matches. Germline V gene sequence: CDR1 LGHDT, CDR2 YNNKEL (reference sequence). CDR3: CASSQGQVNTEAFF. The DNA of the CDR3 is TGTGCCAGCTCCCAGGGACAGGTGAACACTGAAGCTTTCTTT.

Comments on this clonotype: Being one base from a much bigger clone, this may be a read error. The rearrangement uses TRBV2 and TRBJ1-2; maybe TRBD1 (5 bases). CDR1 is SNHLY, CDR2 FYNNEI, per germline. The CDR3 length is 12 residues. The V gene lost 2 bases and the J gene lost 9 bases, with 10 bases spanning the gap. The chain's CDR3 is CASSERGDCYTF. In DNA, the CDR3 is TGTGCCAGCAGTGAAAGGGGAGATTGCTACACCTTC.

Comments on this clonotype: A read error is possible here, since a much larger clone lies one base away. V gene TRBV19 combines with J gene TRBJ1-2; the D gene is possibly TRBD1 (6 bases). CDR1 and CDR2 from the germline V gene are LNHDA and SQIVND (reference sequence). The CDR3 is 13 amino acids. The CDR3 DNA reads as TGTACCAGTAACCCATACGGGGGCGTGGGCTACACCTTC. This gives the protein CTSNPYGGVGYTF.

Ten or more counts support this clonotype. The V gene is TRBV18, the J gene TRBJ1-5; D is uncertain. The CDR3 has 13 residues. The germline V and J ends were trimmed by 5 bases and 5 bases, with 10 bases remaining between them. Germline V gene data show CDR1 as KGHSH and CDR2 as LQKENI. In DNA, the CDR3 is TGTGCCAGCTCAACGGACGCTGATCAGCCCCAGCATTTT. This gives the protein CASSTDADQPQHF.

This clonotype has a single count. The rearrangement uses TRBV11-1 and TRBJ2-7; D is uncertain. Trimming removed 5 bases at V and 2 bases at J, with 10 bases between. Germline V gene lookup returns CDR1 SGHAT and CDR2 FQDESV (reference sequence). CDR3 size: 13 residues. The CDR3 DNA sequence: TGTGCCAGCAGCGTGCCGGCGGCCTACGAGCAGTACTTC. Translated: CASSVPAAYEQYF.